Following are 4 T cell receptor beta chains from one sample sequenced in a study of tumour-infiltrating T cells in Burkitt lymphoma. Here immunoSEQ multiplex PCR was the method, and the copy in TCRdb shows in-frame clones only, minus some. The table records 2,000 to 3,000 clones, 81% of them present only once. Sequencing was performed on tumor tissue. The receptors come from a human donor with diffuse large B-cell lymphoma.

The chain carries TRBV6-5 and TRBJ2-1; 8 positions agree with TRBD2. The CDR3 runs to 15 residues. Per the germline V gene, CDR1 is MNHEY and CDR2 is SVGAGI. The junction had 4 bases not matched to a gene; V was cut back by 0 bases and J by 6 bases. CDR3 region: CASSYSGGGPNEQFF. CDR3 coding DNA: TGTGCCAGCAGTTACTCGGGCGGGGGGCCCAATGAGCAGTTCTTC.

DNA for the CDR3: TGTGCCAGCAGTTACTCAGGGGCCGGTACCGGGGAGCTGTTTTTT. As protein: CASSYSGAGTGELFF. The rearrangement uses TRBV27 and TRBJ2-2; D is perhaps TRBD1 (6 bases). CDR1 MNHEY and CDR2 SMNVEV come from the germline V gene (reference sequence). The V gene lost 4 bases and the J gene lost 5 bases, with 14 bases spanning the gap. The CDR3 loop spans 15 amino acids.

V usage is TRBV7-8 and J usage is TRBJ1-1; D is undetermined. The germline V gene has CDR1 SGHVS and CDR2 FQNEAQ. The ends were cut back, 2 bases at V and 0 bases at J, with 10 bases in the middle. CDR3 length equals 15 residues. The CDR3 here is CASSLSRTLNTEAFF. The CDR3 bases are TGTGCCAGCAGCTTATCGAGGACCCTGAACACTGAAGCTTTCTTT.

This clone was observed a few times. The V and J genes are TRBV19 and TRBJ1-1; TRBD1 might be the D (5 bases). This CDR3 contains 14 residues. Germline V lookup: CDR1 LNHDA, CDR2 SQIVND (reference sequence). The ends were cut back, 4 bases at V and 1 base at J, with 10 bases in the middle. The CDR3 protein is CASSTGGSNTEAFF. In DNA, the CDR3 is TGTGCCAGTAGTACCGGGGGTTCGAACACTGAAGCTTTCTTT.